The source of this T cell receptor (beta chain) is a study of cytomegalovirus exposure and HLA in healthy donors. There are 14 residues in the CDR3. Germline V CDR1 and CDR2: WSHSY, SAAADI. Trimming stripped 2 bases from V and 3 bases from J, with 8 bases between. With 60 Vbeta and 13 Jbeta primers, the PCR was carried out. Assay used: immunoSEQ multiplex PCR; TCRdb lists only in-frame clones, some missing. The sample shows over 150,000 clones, about four fifths of them seen only once. The receptor comes from a man between 18 and 35 years old in good health and CMV-seronegative. This chain uses TRBV10-2 with TRBJ1-5, with no clear D. The sample was PBMCs. CDR3 in DNA: TGCGCCAGCAGTGAGGGGAGGGCCAATCAGCCCCAGCATTTT. Protein: CASSEGRANQPQHF.